This record looks at one TCR beta chain sequence and its context. The antigen is not known. RNA transcripts gave rise to amplified TCR beta CDR3 regions. HTBI primers drove first-round RT-PCR of the TCR CDR3. TCRdb reanalysed the multiplex PCR reads using MiXCR and keeps one entry per CDR3 protein. The data hold hundreds of thousands of distinct CDR3 sequences, with roughly 40% observed a single time. The CDR3 totals 15 residues. V was clipped by 3 bases and J by 6 bases; unmatched bases: 7. This sample is drawn from a study of T cells in Graves' hyperthyroidism and ophthalmopathy. Study-wide findings and caveats: Onset of ophthalmopathy came a median roughly 6.4 months after the model predicted it. Ophthalmopathy and stable hyperthyroidism were told apart by a 13 V-J model.

The study enrolled patients aged 18 to 65 with newly diagnosed hyperthyroidism of under 2 months' duration. Investigators excluded patients with uncontrolled infection, other autoimmune disease, pregnancy or lactation. This clonotype originated in a man younger than 30 with Graves' hyperthyroidism. The J gene is TRBJ2-7, the V gene TRBV12-3 or TRBV12-4; 11 nucleotides match TRBD2. Sequencing used blood. This CDR3 reads CASSFLAGGMAEQYF. The CDR3 DNA follows: TGTGCCAGCAGTTTCCTAGCGGGGGGCATGGCCGAGCAGTACTTC.